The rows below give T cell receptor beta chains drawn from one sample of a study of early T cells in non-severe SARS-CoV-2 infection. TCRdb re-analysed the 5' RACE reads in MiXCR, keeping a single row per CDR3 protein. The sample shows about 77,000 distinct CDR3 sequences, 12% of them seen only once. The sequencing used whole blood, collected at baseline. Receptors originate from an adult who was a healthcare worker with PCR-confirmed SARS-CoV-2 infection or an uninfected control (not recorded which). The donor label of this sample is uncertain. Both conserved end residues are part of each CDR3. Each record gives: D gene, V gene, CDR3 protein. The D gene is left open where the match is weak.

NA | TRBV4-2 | CASSQDLANEQFF
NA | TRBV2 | CASRASGPRSYF
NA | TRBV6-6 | CASRSEGMNTEAFF
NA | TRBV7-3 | CASSPGRNYGYTF
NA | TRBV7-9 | CASSPRAALITDTQYF
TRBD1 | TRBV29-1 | CSASDRAGYGYTF
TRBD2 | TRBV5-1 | CASSPGLAGETQYF
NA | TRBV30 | CAWSVDSNYGYTF
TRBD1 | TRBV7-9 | CASSLEPGQGVSRPQHF
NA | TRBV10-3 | CAISDPGTLTYEQYF
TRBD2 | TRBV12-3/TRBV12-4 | CASSLPTSAQVDTQYF
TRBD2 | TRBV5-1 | CASSIWREMSNEQFF
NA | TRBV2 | CASSEEYSKEHRELFF
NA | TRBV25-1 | CASSEYTLVGRGSYNEQFF
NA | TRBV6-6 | CASRAPNPYGTGYTIYF
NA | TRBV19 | CASTPWESDRGNEQFF
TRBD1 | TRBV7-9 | CASSSGTAPNQPQHF
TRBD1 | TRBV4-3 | CASSQYVRQGSTEAFF
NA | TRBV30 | CAWSVPGRNTEAFF
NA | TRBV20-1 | CSAGGLRGETQYF
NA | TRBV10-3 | CATNQIENTEAFF
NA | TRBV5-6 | CASSLRTPTWAETDTQYF
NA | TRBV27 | CASSYGGDYEQYF
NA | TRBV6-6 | CASSYTQDFTDTQYF
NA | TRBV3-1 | CASSQERVRLNTEAFF
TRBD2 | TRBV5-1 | CASSSLVPGLAGLYEQYF
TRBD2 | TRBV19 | CASSIGLAGPYEQYF
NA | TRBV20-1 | CSAPLASSTDTQYF
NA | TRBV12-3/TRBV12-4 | CASSYLEEGYTF
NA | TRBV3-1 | CASSQVAGVPHVLETQYF
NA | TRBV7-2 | CASSLWGGAVDTQYF
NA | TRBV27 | CASSFRRNSYNEQFF
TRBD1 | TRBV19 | CASSAGQAYEQYF
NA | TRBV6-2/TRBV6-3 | CASSYSSTGTFYNEQFF
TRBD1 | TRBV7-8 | CASSLATGGRDTQYF
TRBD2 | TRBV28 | CASSLASGHYEQYF
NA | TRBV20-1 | CSVGTQYF
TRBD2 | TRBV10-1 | CASSWTSGPHHNEQFF
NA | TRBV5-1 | CASSRVAGATSGANVLTF
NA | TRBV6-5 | CASSYSRGARNEQYF
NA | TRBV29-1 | CSVSGEMNTEAFF
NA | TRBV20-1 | CSARVFVQGGTEAFF
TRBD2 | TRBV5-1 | CASSPGSGSIYNEQFF
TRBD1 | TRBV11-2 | CASSLDTTYRGLGEQYF
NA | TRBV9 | CASGPRGLDNEKLFF